This T cell receptor beta chain was identified in a study of blood T cells in healthy people across ages. It was with a sample-barcoded 5' primer and a J-beta primer mix that a second PCR of roughly 6 to 11 cycles was run. In TCRdb, the 5' RACE reads were re-called with MiXCR into one record per CDR3 protein. The sample records around 1.5 million distinct CDR3 sequences, 42% being singletons. The CDR3 has 14 residues. CDR1 and CDR2 from the germline V gene are MNHEY and SMNVEV (reference sequence). With V trimmed by 7 bases and J by 7 bases, 7 bases remained unmatched. The sequencing input was blood. The sequence was obtained from a woman younger than 35 in good health. The V call is TRBV27, the J call TRBJ1-6, with 7 bases matching TRBD1. Here the CDR3 DNA reads TGTGCCAGCAAGCAGACAGGGTGGAATTCACCCCTCCACTTT. The encoded protein is CASKQTGWNSPLHF.